One sample yielded the 4 T cell receptor beta chains listed below, sequenced in a study of response to subunit inactivated influenza vaccine. TCRdb re-called the RT-PCR reads through MiXCR, storing one row per CDR3 protein. This sample has approximately 500,000 distinct CDR3 sequences, with 10% to 15% found just once. The material sequenced was PBMCs from blood, taken about 40 days after vaccination. These receptors all come from a man aged 45 to 65 who received an inactivated influenza vaccine.

This chain joins TRBV27 and TRBJ2-3, with 8 bases lining up with TRBD1. CDR1 is MNHEY, CDR2 SMNVEV, per germline (reference sequence). Germline trimming cut 3 bases from V and 4 bases from J; bases unmatched to any gene: 3. The CDR3 is 14 amino acids. For the CDR3, the DNA is TGTGCCAGCAGTTTCGACAGGGGTGCAGATACGCAGTATTTT. Protein: CASSFDRGADTQYF.

This clonotype turned up a few times. This sequence joins TRBV5-1 and TRBJ1-5; 9 bases are a match to TRBD1. Germline lookup yields CDR1 SGHRS and CDR2 YFSETQ. The CDR3 extends over 14 amino acids. V trimming: 4 bases; J trimming: 8 bases; junction bases outside the gene matches: 7. The chain's CDR3 is CASSAGQGTEPQHF. The CDR3 nucleotides are TGCGCCAGCAGCGCGGGACAGGGTACGGAGCCCCAGCATTTT.

Only a few counts were recorded for this clonotype. The chain employs TRBV5-1 and TRBJ2-1, with D perhaps matching TRBD2 (6 bases). Trimming took off 4 bases at V and 11 bases at J, with 19 bases between the two ends. This CDR3 has 14 amino acids. Germline V gene sequence: CDR1 SGHRS, CDR2 YFSETQ. The CDR3 protein is CASSLPEGTMKQFF. The DNA of the CDR3 is TGCGCCAGCAGCCTGCCGGAGGGTACAATGAAGCAGTTCTTC.

This clonotype was counted many times. V gene TRBV12-3 or TRBV12-4 combines with J gene TRBJ1-5; the D is unclear. With 6 bases removed from V and 0 bases from J, the gap between germline ends came to 6 bases. The CDR3 loop spans 13 amino acids. CDR3 bases: TGTGCCAGCAGCTCATATAGCAATCAGCCCCAGCATTTT. Translation: CASSSYSNQPQHF.